This T cell receptor beta chain was obtained from a study of shared clonotypes between healthy human individuals. Study information: Each donor's CD8 memory used one plate, CD8 naive two, each CD4 subset three.

About this clone itself: Antigen: not known.

Study outcomes and limitations: Sequencing of the sorted subsets was shown by rarefaction to be incomplete despite large depth.

Germline-derived CDR1 and CDR2 are MNHEY and SMNVEV (reference sequence). With 3 bases removed from V and 8 bases from J, the gap between germline ends came to 12 bases. CDR3 length: 13 amino acids. Sequencing used immunoSEQ multiplex PCR; TCRdb keeps in-frame clones, though not all of them. In the table there are some 690,000 clones, roughly 87% of which are singletons. The rearrangement joins TRBV27 to TRBJ2-3; D gene uncertain. Material for sequencing was memory CD8+ T cells from PBMCs. Subset indicated: CD45RO+ cells pooled with CCR7-negative TemRA cells. This receptor was obtained from a man between 18 and 35 years old in good health. Some clones in this sample may be carry-over from other donors' samples. The chain's CDR3 is CASSFPPLRTQYF. CDR3 nucleotides: TGTGCCAGCAGTTTCCCCCCCCTCCGTACGCAGTATTTT.